This T cell receptor beta chain was captured in a study of T cell repertoires in cytomegalovirus infection. Study overall: Used in the study were CMV epitopes, some recently identified and HLA-C-restricted, others well-studied and HLA-B-restricted.

With respect to this clonotype: Its specificity is unknown.

TCRdb reanalysed the reads using MiXCR and keeps one entry per CDR3 protein. The sample records about 920,000 distinct CDR3 sequences, about 33% being singletons. The sequence came from a human donor in good health (CMV status not recorded). Some clones in this sample may be carry-over from other donors' samples. This material consisted of cultured CD8+ T cells from PBMCs, taken from culture after CMV antigen stimulation.

The CDR3 nucleotides read TGTGCCAGCAGACCGGGGAAGTCTTACGAGCAGTACTTC. It translates to CASRPGKSYEQYF. The gene calls are TRBV12-3 or TRBV12-4 and TRBJ2-7; TRBD2 might be the D (5 bases). There are 13 residues in the CDR3. The ends were cut back, 6 bases at V and 4 bases at J, with 13 bases in the middle.